The 16 T cell receptor delta chains in this list originate from one sample, sequenced in a study of γδ T cells in repeated Plasmodium falciparum infection listed by TCRdb under 2021. Vgamma9/Vdelta2+ and Vdelta2-negative gammadelta T cell populations were flow-sorted from peripheral blood mononuclear cells for bulk TCR repertoire analysis. The library was generated by multiplex PCR. Sequencing was carried out with an Illumina MiSeq. In TCRdb, clones were called once more from the public reads by CATT, and rows of identical DNA were later combined. The sample table records tens of thousands of delta-chain clones; around 1.4% of these occur just once. Of the sample, around 8.3% falls within the top ten clones. The sample consisted of gamma-delta T cells from blood. These receptors were obtained from a pool of human donors (malaria-infected and uninfected, not separated).

This clone was recorded a few times. The mismatch at residue 3 between this DNA's translation and the TCRdb protein of a much larger clone likely reflects a read error; the protein shown is translated from the DNA. The rearrangement links TRAV38-2/DV8 to TRDJ1, with D maybe TRDD3 (5 bases). The J gene, missing from TCRdb, was assigned here through DNA to germline matching. The CDR3 has 13 residues. The germline CDR1 and CDR2 sequences are TSESDYY and QEAYKQQN. This CDR3 reads CAHRRPRGLKLIF. CDR3 nucleotides: TGTGCTCATAGGAGGCCAAGGGGGCTGAAACTCATCTTT.

This clone was recorded at least ten times. Within the sample, other DNA sequences also encode this same CDR3. The genes are TRDV2 and TRDJ1; 11 bases match TRDD3. CDR3 size: 18 residues. In germline, CDR1 is GEAIGNYY, CDR2 EKD. V shed 4 bases and J 0 bases; nucleotides not matched to a gene: 12. The CDR3 protein is CACDSVSGGYPNTDKLIF. Here the CDR3 DNA reads TGTGCCTGTGATTCTGTCTCTGGGGGATACCCTAACACCGATAAACTCATCTTT.

This clone has just a few counts. This DNA translates differently at residue 15 from the TCRdb protein, which is that of a much larger clone; a read error is likely, and the protein shown is the DNA's own translation. The chain recombines TRDV1 with TRDJ1; 7 bases fit TRDD3. TCRdb carries no J gene annotation; the J gene was assigned here by matching the DNA with germline. The V and J ends lost 1 base and 1 base, in that order; junction bases with no gene match: 24. The germline CDR1 and CDR2 sequences are TSWWSYY and QGS. The CDR3 spans 22 residues. The CDR3 coding sequence is TGTGCTCTTGGGGAACGCGCCAACAGGTCCAACTGGGGCCGATACTTCACCGATAAACTCATCTTT. Amino acid sequence: CALGERANRSNWGRYFTDKLIF.

This clone was recorded a few times. This sequence is one base from a far larger clone and is likely a read error. Other DNA variants within this sample encode the same CDR3. The rearrangement links TRDV2 to TRDJ2, with D unresolved. Germline matching of the DNA provided the J gene here, since TCRdb leaves it blank. Looked up from germline, CDR1 is GEAIGNYY and CDR2 is EKD. V lost 0 bases to trimming and J lost 0 bases, with 13 bases between them. The CDR3 is 17 amino acids. The CDR3 is CACDTGRALALTAQLFF. The CDR3 DNA follows: TGTGCCTGTGACACCGGCCGGGCGTTGGCTTTGACAGCACAACTCTTCTTT.

In this sample, this clone turned up a few times. Being one base from a much bigger clone, this may be a read error. This same CDR3 is encoded by further DNA sequences in the sample. The V gene is TRDV2, the J gene TRDJ1, with D possibly being TRDD3 (5 bases). The V end was cut by 7 bases, the J end by 1 base, with 21 bases between. CDR1 GEAIGNYY and CDR2 EKD come from the germline V gene. The CDR3 totals 16 residues. CDR3 nucleotide sequence: TGTGCCTGCGACCCTCTGGGAGAGGGGAGCACCGATAAACTCATCTTT. Its translation: CACDPLGEGSTDKLIF.

By sample fraction, this clone is medium-sized. The sample contains more than one DNA sequence encoding this CDR3. The V and J genes are TRDV2 and TRDJ1; D is undetermined. The V end lost 0 bases, the J end lost 1 base, and 14 bases lay between the germline ends. The CDR3 has 16 amino acids. Germline assignment: CDR1 GEAIGNYY and CDR2 EKD. In nucleotides, the CDR3 is TGTGCCTGTGACACCATTCTGCGGGAGATCACCGATAAACTCATCTTT. Encoded protein: CACDTILREITDKLIF.

Note on this clone: This likely stems from a read error, as it lies one base from a far larger clone. This sample also contains other DNA sequences that code for the same CDR3. CDR3 sequence reads: CACEPLLTDKLIF. As DNA, the CDR3 is TGTGCCTGTGAGCCTCTATTGACCGATAAGCTCATCTTT. The chain carries TRDV2 and TRDJ1; D gene ambiguous. CDR1 and CDR2 from the germline V gene are GEAIGNYY and EKD. The CDR3 covers 13 residues.

This clone was observed a handful of times. This probably arose from a read error, given a far larger clone one base away. Other DNA sequences in the same sample also yield this CDR3. The chain has TRDV1 and TRDJ1; 10 bases fit TRDD3. The J gene, missing from TCRdb, was assigned here through DNA to germline matching. The CDR3 contains 19 residues. Germline V gene data show CDR1 as TSWWSYY and CDR2 as QGS. The CDR3 DNA reads TGTGCTCTTGGGTCCCCAGGGGGATACGGTCCTCCGTACACTGATAAACTCATCTTT. Protein sequence: CALGSPGGYGPPYTDKLIF.

This clone came up a few times. A far more abundant clone sits one base away, making this likely a read error. Different DNA sequences within this sample yield the same CDR3. The chain couples TRDV1 to TRDJ1; TRDD3 aligns across 10 bases. J was trimmed by 4 bases and V by 0 bases; bases with no gene match: 20. The CDR3 totals 21 residues. CDR1 is TSWWSYY and CDR2 is QGS in the germline V gene. The CDR3 coding sequence is TGTGCTCTTGGGGAACTTGGTCCTACAGAGCTACTGGGGGATTGGTGCGATAAACTCATCTTT. Translating gives CALGELGPTELLGDWCDKLIF.

This clone occurred a few times. This DNA's translation and the protein TCRdb lists, from a much larger clone, do not match at residue 25, likely due to a read error; the protein shown is translated from the DNA. The V gene is TRDV1, but the J gene lacks a call; the DNA was not used to check the table's D call, TRDD3. Germline V lookup: CDR1 TSWWSYY, CDR2 QGS. CDR3 length: 27 residues. The CDR3 region has the DNA TGTGCTCTTGGGGAACTTCAAATTCCTTCCTACGTCTTTCGAGGGGGATACGATTACCGACTCACCGATAAACCCATCTTT. This sequence encodes CALGELQIPSYVFRGGYDYRLTDKPIF.

This clone occurred many times. The protein TCRdb lists belongs to a much larger clone and differs from this DNA's translation at residue 12, which points to a read error; the protein shown is made from the DNA. The gene calls are TRDV2 and TRDJ1; 8 bases fit TRDD3. Because TCRdb records no J gene, it was assigned here through a match of the DNA to germline. Germline loops: CDR1 GEAIGNYY, CDR2 EKD. The CDR3 covers 23 residues. Trimming took 0 bases from V and 7 from J; bases not matched to a gene: 33. The CDR3 spells CACDTAPARGVRDTTYLPGKLIF. CDR3 coding DNA: TGTGCCTGTGACACCGCCCCGGCACGTGGAGTGAGGGATACGACCTACCTACCTGGTAAACTCATCTTT.

With respect to this clone: The translation of this DNA and the TCRdb protein of a much larger clone differ at residue 5, probably owing to a read error; the protein shown here is translated from the DNA. The chain combines TRDV3 with TRDJ1; 7 nucleotides align to TRDD3. Germline CDR1 TVYSNPD, CDR2 GDNSRS (reference sequence). The CDR3 runs to 16 residues. Trimming took 4 bases from V and 1 from J; bases not matched to a gene: 15. CDR3 in DNA: TGTGCCTCCGGCGGGGTCTGGGGGCGGGTCACCGATAAACTCATCTTT. This gives the protein CASGGVWGRVTDKLIF.

Of note for this clone: TCRdb's protein for this DNA is that of a much larger clone and differs from the translation at residue 11, likely a read error; the protein shown is the DNA translation. The chain links TRDV2 to TRDJ1; D might be TRDD3 (6 bases). CDR1 GEAIGNYY and CDR2 EKD come from the germline V gene. This CDR3 spans 15 amino acids. V was pared by 0 bases and J by 8 bases, with 18 bases between. The CDR3 DNA reads TGTGCCTGTGACACCGTAGGTGGGGGCTCACGCAAACTCATCTTT. It translates to CACDTVGGGSRKLIF.

This clone was seen many times. The chain employs TRDV2 and TRDJ1; 10 positions match TRDD3. The CDR3 extends over 16 amino acids. Trimming took 3 bases from V and 7 from J; bases not matched to a gene: 13. Germline V CDR1 and CDR2: GEAIGNYY, EKD. In nucleotides, the CDR3 is TGTGCCTGTGACCCACTCGTACTGGGGGATGAAAGTAAACTCATCTTT. It specifies CACDPLVLGDESKLIF.

A note on this clone: A far larger clone lies a single base away; this is likely a read error. The sample contains more than one DNA sequence encoding this CDR3. The chain links TRDV1 to TRDJ1, with TRDD3 identical over 12 bases. Matching the DNA to germline supplied the J gene, which TCRdb does not give. The CDR3 is 20 residues long. CDR1 and CDR2 from the germline V gene are TSWWSYY and QGS. CDR3 loop: CALGPMSTYWGILFTDKLIF. CDR3 sequence (DNA): TGCGCTCTTGGGCCTATGTCTACTTACTGGGGGATACTGTTCACCGATAAACTCATCTTT.

This clone was counted ten times or more. A much larger clone is a single base away; this may be a read error. Within the sample, other DNA sequences also encode this same CDR3. The V call is TRDV1, the J call TRDJ1; 10 bases are shared with TRDD3. Here the J gene was assigned by germline matching of the DNA, as TCRdb has none. Per germline, CDR1 TSWWSYY and CDR2 QGS. The CDR3 has 21 residues. This chain's CDR3 is CALGEQSGYWGISSDTDKLIF. The DNA for the CDR3 is TGTGCTCTCGGGGAACAATCCGGGTACTGGGGGATCTCCTCTGACACCGATAAACTCATCTTT.